This T cell receptor beta chain was captured in a study of cytomegalovirus exposure and HLA in healthy donors. Donors likely had unrecorded immune exposures despite being nominally healthy when sampled. With V trimmed by 1 base and J by 7 bases, 4 bases remained unmatched. Per the germline V gene, CDR1 is GTSNPN and CDR2 is SVGIG (reference sequence). This CDR3 is 13 amino acids long. Regarding this clone: Its target is unknown.

Amplification used 60 Vbeta primers and 13 Jbeta primers. TCRdb's copy holds only in-frame clones and misses some; the assay was immunoSEQ multiplex PCR. The sample has 90,000 to 150,000 clones; around 67% are singletons. Overall study findings and caveats: Some V segments (TRBV6-2 and TRBV6-3 among them) were excluded as indistinguishable. Being productive about 90% or about 30% of the time was typical of most TCR beta V segments in an earlier analysis.

The sample consisted of PBMCs. The TCR was taken from a middle-aged woman in good health and CMV-seronegative. This chain links TRBV30 with TRBJ2-1, with 7 bases lining up with TRBD1. DNA of the CDR3: TGTGCCTGGAGTGCCGGGACAGTAAATGAGCAGTTCTTC. As protein: CAWSAGTVNEQFF.